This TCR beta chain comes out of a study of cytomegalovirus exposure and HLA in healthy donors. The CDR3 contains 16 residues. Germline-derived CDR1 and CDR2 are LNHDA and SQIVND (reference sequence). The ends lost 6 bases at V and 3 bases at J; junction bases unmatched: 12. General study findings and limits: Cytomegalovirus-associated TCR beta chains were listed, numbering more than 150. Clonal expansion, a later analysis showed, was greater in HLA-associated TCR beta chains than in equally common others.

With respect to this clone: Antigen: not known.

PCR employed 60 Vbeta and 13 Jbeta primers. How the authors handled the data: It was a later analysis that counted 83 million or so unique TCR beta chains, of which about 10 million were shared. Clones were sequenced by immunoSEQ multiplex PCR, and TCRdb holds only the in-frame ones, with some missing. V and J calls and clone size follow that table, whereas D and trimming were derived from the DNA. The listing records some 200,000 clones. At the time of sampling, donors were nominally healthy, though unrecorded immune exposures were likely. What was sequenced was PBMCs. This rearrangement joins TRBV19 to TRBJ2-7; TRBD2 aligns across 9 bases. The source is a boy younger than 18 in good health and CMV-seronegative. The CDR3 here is CASSPRGGGASYEQYF. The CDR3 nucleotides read TGTGCCAGTAGCCCCAGGGGCGGGGGGGCCAGCTACGAGCAGTACTTC.